This T cell receptor (beta chain) was retrieved from a study of molecular identifiers for immune sequencing clone quantification. Findings of the study overall: Whereas clones above 20 RNA copies held under 1% of naive-cell molecules, they held over 98% of effector molecules.

The CDR3 totals 15 residues. Germline V gives CDR1 MDHEN, CDR2 SYDVKM. V was shortened by 5 bases and J by 0 bases, with 11 bases between the two germline ends. This clonotype is labeled as medium-sized. Its antigen is not identified. TCRdb independently ran MiXCR on the PCR reads; one entry per CDR3 protein. The sample includes more than 9,000 distinct CDR3 sequences, roughly a fifth of them seen just once. Libraries of naive CD8 cells were prepared from approximately 20,000 to 980,000 sorted cells using 10%, 30% or 50% RNA. Sorted naive CD8 T cells were those defined as CD8+CD4-CCR7+CD45RA+. This rearrangement joins TRBV28 to TRBJ2-1; no firm D call. The origin of this receptor is a human donor in good health. Some libraries in this study had Jurkat cell RNA spiked in. The sample consisted of naive CD8+ T cells from blood, with Jurkat cell RNA spiked in. Subset of the sample: FACS-sorted CD8+CD4-CCR7+CD45RA+ naive T cells. CDR3 protein: CASSPSLSSYNEQFF. The CDR3 coding sequence is TGTGCCAGCAGTCCATCCCTGAGCTCCTACAATGAGCAGTTCTTC.